The 3 T cell receptor beta chains below come from one sample, sequenced in a study of control samples from healthy donors and cancer patients. Clones were sequenced by immunoSEQ multiplex PCR, and TCRdb holds only the in-frame ones, with some missing. The sample lists about 40,000 clones, 80% to 95% occurring once. Source material: blood. The receptors derive from a woman between 45 and 65 years old in good health.

The J gene is TRBJ2-3, the V gene TRBV30, with 7 bases identical to TRBD2. Germline trimming cut 1 base from V and 2 bases from J; bases unmatched to any gene: 6. The CDR3 has 15 amino acids. Looked up from germline, CDR1 is GTSNPN and CDR2 is SVGIG (reference sequence). CDR3 coding DNA: TGTGCCTGGAGTGGGGGGGGTCTATACACAGATACGCAGTATTTT. This gives the protein CAWSGGGLYTDTQYF.

The genes are TRBV18 and TRBJ1-4, with 11 bases fitting TRBD1. In germline, CDR1 is KGHSH, CDR2 LQKENI. The junction had 9 bases not matched to a gene; V was cut back by 3 bases and J by 6 bases. The CDR3 totals 17 residues. The CDR3 protein is CASSPLGQGAGDEKLFF. CDR3 DNA sequence: TGTGCCAGCTCACCCTTAGGACAGGGGGCCGGTGATGAAAAACTGTTTTTT.

J is TRBJ1-4 and V is TRBV11-2; D uncertain. Germline values: CDR1 SGHAT, CDR2 FQNNGV. CDR3 length equals 15 residues. V gave up 2 bases and J gave up 8 bases, with 15 bases separating them. This CDR3 is CASSLSGVGREKLFF. In DNA, the CDR3 is TGTGCCAGCAGCTTAAGTGGGGTAGGCCGGGAAAAACTGTTTTTT.